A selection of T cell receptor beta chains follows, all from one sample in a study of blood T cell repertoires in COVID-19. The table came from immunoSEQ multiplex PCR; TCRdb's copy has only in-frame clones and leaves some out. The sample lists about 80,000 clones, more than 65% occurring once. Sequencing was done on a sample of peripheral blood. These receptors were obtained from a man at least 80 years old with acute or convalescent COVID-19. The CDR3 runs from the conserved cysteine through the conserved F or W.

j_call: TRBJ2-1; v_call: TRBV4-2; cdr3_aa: CASSQEVLPINEQFF
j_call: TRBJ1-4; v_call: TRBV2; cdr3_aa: CASSGRTAFNEKLFF
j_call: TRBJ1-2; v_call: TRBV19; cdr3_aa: CASSKAVGGYGYGYTF
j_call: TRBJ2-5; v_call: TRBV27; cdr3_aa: CASSSRLAETQYF
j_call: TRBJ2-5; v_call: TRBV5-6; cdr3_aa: CASSPEARETQYF
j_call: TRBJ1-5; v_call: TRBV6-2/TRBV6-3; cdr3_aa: CASSPTGSGQPQHF
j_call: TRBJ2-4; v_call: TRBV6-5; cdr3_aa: CASSSHRTGTKNIQYF
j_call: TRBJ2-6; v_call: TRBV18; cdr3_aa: CASSPPNGANVLTF
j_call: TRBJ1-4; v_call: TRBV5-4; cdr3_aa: CASSSDNTNEKLFF
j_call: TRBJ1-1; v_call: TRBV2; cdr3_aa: CASRDPGGVNTEAFF
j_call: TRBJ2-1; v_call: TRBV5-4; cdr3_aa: CASSLDLNPHNEQFF
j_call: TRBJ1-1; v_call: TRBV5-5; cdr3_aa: CASSLAQGARTEAFF
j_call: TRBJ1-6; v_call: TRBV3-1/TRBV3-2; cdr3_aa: CASSDVDSSPLHF
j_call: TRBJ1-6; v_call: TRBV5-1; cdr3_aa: CASSGEGNNSPLHF
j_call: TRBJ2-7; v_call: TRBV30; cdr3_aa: CAWSVSAGGYEQYF
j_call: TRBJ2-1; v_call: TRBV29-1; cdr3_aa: CSVQPGGTGGLNEQFF
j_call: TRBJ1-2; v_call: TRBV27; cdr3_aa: CASSPFGSYGYTF
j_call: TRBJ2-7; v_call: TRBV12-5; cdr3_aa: CASGFDTGEQYF
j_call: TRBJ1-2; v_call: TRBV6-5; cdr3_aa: CASSYEAYYGYTF
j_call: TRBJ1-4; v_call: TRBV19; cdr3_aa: CASKGPPNEKLFF
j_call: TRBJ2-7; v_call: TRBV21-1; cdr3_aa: CASSKEEGVEQYF
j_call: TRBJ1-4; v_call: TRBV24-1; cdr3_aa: CATSVGQGRGEKLFF
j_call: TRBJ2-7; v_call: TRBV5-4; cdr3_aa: CASSLDTYEQYF
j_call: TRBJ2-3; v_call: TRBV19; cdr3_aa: CASSIGGTETDTQYF
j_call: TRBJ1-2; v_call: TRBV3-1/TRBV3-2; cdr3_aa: CASSLGTGGGYGYTF
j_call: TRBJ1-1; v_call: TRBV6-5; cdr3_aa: CASSRRGSGTEAFF
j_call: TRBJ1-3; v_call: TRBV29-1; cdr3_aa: CSVSISTGFRSGNTIYF
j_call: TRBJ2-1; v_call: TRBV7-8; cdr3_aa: CASSFRTSGGSNEQFF
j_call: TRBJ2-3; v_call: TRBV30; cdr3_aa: CAWRQSTDTQYF
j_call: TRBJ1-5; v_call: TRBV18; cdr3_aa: CASSPEQGAYQPQHF
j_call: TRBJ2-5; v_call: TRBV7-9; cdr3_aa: CASSFVSGGKETQYF